What follows describes a single TCR beta chain. Its specificity is unknown. These data belong to a study of T-cell memory formation after mild COVID-19. Study results and caveats: The CD4+ clones that contracted clustered mainly within CM and EM, and the CD8+ clones concentrated in EMRA.

One entry per CDR3 protein results from TCRdb running MiXCR on the 5' RACE reads. The sample shows around 510,000 distinct CDR3 sequences, about a fifth of them seen only once. V was pared by 0 bases and J by 2 bases, with 5 bases of the junction left unmatched. This CDR3 comprises 17 residues. In germline, CDR1 is SGHRS, CDR2 YFSETQ. The chain recombines TRBV5-1 with TRBJ2-3; 11 bases map to TRBD2. Specimen: PBMCs or a T cell subset sorted from them (not recorded which). This TCR was sampled from an adult woman who had mild COVID-19 (a few samples of this study predate the infection). Cell type and time point are not known. For the CDR3, the DNA is TGCGCCAGCAGCTTGGGACTAGCGGGATTAACCACAGATACGCAGTATTTT. Translating gives CASSLGLAGLTTDTQYF. The full variable domain, rest sourced from reference TRBV5-1 and TRBJ2-3, is KAGVTQTPRYLIKTRGQQVTLSCSPISGHRSVSWYQQTPGQGLQFLFEYFSETQRNKGNFPGRFSGRQFSNSRSEMNVSTLELGDSALYLCASSLGLAGLTTDTQYFGPGTRLTVL.